This is a list of T cell receptor beta chains from one sample in a study of graft-versus-host responses after intestinal transplantation. The table came from immunoSEQ multiplex PCR; TCRdb's copy has only in-frame clones and leaves some out. The sample includes fewer than 95,000 clones, 85% to 95% of them seen just once. Their target antigens are unknown. Sequencing used unstimulated CD8+ T cells sorted from spleen or lymph node cells, obtained before transplant. The receptors stem from a human donor who was the organ donor for an intestinal transplant. CDR3s include the opening cysteine and the closing phenylalanine or tryptophan.

>TRBV30|TRBJ2-3
CAGIRGDTQYF
>TRBV7-8|TRBJ2-2
CASSLAGGNTGELFF
>TRBV2|TRBJ2-1
CASSKRNEQFF
>TRBV27|TRBJ1-2
CASSKDSGTGSVRGYTF
>TRBV4-2|TRBJ2-7
CASSQEWAISYEQYF
>TRBV2|TRBJ1-1
CASSEASVLNTEAFF
>TRBV18|TRBJ1-2
CASSPDRGLLWTNYGYTF
>TRBV4-2|TRBJ1-2
CASSQEGAPNYGYTF
>TRBV7-3|TRBJ2-3
CASSPLPSGGAVDTQYF
>TRBV6-6|TRBJ2-2
CASMTPAFANTGELFF
>TRBV27|TRBJ1-6
CASTISGTYNSPLHF
>TRBV7-6|TRBJ2-5
CANPAGDSGGEQETQYF
>TRBV4-3|TRBJ1-1
CASSQGGGYTEAFF
>TRBV11-1|TRBJ2-1
CASSLGLAGLGSYNEQFF
>TRBV4-3|TRBJ2-7
CASSQERGGGAYEQYF
>TRBV2|TRBJ2-1
CASSGFLSESSYNEQFF
>TRBV10-1|TRBJ2-7
CASSDRGDRESYEQYF
>TRBV13|TRBJ1-6
CASSLGQGAGSPLHF
>TRBV27|TRBJ1-4
CASSRRGGQLFF
>TRBV7-9|TRBJ2-7
CASSSASSSYEQYF
>TRBV5-3|TRBJ2-1
CARGPRGLAGANEQFF
>TRBV27|TRBJ2-1
CASRRAGGLYNEQFF
>TRBV7-2|TRBJ2-7
CASSLLIDSSYEQYF
>TRBV9|TRBJ1-1
CASSAKKQAPNTEAFF